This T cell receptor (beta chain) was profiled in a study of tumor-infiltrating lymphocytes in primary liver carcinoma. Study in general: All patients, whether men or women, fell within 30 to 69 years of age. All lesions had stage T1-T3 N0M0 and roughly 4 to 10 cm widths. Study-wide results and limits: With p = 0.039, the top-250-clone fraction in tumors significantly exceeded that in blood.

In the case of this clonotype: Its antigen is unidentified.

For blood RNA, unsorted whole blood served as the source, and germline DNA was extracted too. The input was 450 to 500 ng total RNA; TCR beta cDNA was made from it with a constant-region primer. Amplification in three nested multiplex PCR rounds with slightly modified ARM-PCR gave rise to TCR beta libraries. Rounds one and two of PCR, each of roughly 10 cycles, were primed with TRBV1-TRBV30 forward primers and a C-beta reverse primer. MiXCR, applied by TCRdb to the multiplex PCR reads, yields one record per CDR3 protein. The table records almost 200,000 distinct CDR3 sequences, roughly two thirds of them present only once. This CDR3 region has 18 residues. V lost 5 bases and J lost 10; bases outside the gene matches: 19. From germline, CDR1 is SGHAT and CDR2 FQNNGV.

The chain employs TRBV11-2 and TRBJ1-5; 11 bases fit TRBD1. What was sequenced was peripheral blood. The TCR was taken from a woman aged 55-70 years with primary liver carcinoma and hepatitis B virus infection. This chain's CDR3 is CASSQGTGGLHSNEPQHF. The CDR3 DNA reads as TGTGCCAGCAGCCAGGGGACAGGGGGGCTCCACAGCAATGAACCCCAGCATTTT.